The T cell receptor beta chain described here comes from a study of CD8 T cells in ankylosing spondylitis. General study findings and limits: Matched ankylosing spondylitis synovial fluid reportedly contained a significantly enriched population of disease-linked clones. Made up of eight highly homologous variants, a TCR beta motif appeared characteristic of ankylosing spondylitis blood. Prior work had noted some motif variants in reactive arthritis blood and synovial fluid.

Trimming shortened V by 2 bases and J by 7 bases, and 9 bases separated the two germline ends. The CDR3 has 13 residues. This clonotype appeared a few times. Its antigen is unidentified. Quantitative 5'-RACE was performed with molecular barcodes, and it yielded the TCR beta libraries. Each CDR3 protein is one row after TCRdb ran MiXCR on the 5' RACE reads. This sample carries hundreds of thousands of distinct CDR3 sequences, about 15% of them seen once, and the ten largest clones take approximately 1%. Sample: blood, either unsorted or a sorted T cell fraction (not recorded which). This sequence originates from a male donor with ankylosing spondylitis. The rearrangement uses TRBV12-3 or TRBV12-4 and TRBJ1-5, with D hard to call. The CDR3 DNA follows: TGTGCCAGCAGTTTAAGTCTCCGGCAGCCCCAGCATTTT. Protein product: CASSLSLRQPQHF.